This TCR beta chain was sequenced during a study of T cell changes during pregnancy in multiple sclerosis. Assay: immunoSEQ multiplex PCR; the TCRdb copy retains only in-frame clones and omits some. The profile shows about 45,000 clones, approximately 90% of them singletons. The sample consisted of CD4+ T cells from peripheral blood mononuclear cells, taken before pregnancy. The TCR sequence derives from a female donor with multiple sclerosis, enrolled in a pregnancy study.

CDR3 loop: CASSSTGNSPLHF. The DNA for the CDR3 is TGTGCCAGCAGCTCAACGGGGAATTCACCCCTCCACTTT. The chain recombines TRBV7-6 with TRBJ1-6, with D unresolved. Germline V CDR1 and CDR2: SGHVS, FNYEAQ. The V end lost 4 bases, the J end lost 7 bases, and 8 bases lay between the germline ends. The length of the CDR3 is 13 residues.